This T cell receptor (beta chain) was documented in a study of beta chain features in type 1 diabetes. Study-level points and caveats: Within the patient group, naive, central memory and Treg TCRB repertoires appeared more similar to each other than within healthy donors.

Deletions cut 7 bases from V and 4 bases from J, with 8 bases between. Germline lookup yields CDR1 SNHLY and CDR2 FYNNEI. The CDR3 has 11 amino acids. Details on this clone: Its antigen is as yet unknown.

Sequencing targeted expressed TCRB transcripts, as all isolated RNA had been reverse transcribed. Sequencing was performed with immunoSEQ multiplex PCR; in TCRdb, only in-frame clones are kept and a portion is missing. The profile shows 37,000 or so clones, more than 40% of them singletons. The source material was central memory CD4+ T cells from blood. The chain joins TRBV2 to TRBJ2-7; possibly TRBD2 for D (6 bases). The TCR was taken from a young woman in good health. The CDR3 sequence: CASNAGYEQYF. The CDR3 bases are TGTGCCAGCAATGCGGGGTACGAGCAGTACTTC.